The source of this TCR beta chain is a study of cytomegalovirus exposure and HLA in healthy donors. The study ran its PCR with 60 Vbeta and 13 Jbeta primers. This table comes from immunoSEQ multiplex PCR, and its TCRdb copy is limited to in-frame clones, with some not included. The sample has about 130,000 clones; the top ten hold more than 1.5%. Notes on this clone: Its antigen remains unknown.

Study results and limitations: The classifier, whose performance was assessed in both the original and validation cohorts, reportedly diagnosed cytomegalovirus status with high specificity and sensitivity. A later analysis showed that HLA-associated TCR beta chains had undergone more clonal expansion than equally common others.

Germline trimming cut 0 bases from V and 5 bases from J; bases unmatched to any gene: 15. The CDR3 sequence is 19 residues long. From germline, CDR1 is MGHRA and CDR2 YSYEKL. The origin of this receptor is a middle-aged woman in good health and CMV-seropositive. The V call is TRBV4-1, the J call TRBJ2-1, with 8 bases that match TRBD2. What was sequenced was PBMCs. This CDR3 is CASSQEGNKVLAAHNEQFF. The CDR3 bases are TGCGCCAGCAGCCAAGAAGGAAATAAGGTACTAGCGGCACACAATGAGCAGTTCTTC.